The source of this T cell receptor beta chain is a study of synovial regulatory T cells in juvenile arthritis. Study observations and caveats: Compared with other blood Treg cells, inflammation-associated Treg cells had reduced TCR diversity.

Turning to this clone: The antigen is undetermined.

Clones were sequenced by immunoSEQ multiplex PCR, and TCRdb holds only the in-frame ones, with some missing. The sample has more than 9,500 clones. CDR3 size: 15 residues. Only the protein sequence is given. Germline CDR1 is KGHSH and CDR2 is LQKENI. The sequence was obtained from a donor aged 2-35 years with juvenile idiopathic arthritis. Sequencing was done on a sample of Treg cells from blood. Regarding subset: remaining (HLA-DR-negative) circulating blood Treg cells. V is TRBV18 and J is TRBJ1-4. CDR3 sequence reads: CASSHPAFTNEKLFF.